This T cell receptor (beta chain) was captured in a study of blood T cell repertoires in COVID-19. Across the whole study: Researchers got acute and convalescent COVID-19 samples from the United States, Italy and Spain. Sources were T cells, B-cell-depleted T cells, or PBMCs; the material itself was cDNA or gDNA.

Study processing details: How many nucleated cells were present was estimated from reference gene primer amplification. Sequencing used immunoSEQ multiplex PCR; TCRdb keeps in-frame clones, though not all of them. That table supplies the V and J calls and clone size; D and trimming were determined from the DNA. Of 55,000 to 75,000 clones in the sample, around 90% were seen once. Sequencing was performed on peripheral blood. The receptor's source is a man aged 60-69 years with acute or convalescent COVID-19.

CDR3 nucleotide sequence: TGTGCCAGCAGCTCGGGACAGGGGTTCGGAAACACCATATATTTT. Translating gives CASSSGQGFGNTIYF. The chain carries TRBV5-6 and TRBJ1-3, with 10 bases lining up with TRBD1. The CDR3 sequence is 15 residues long. Per the germline V gene, CDR1 is SGHDT and CDR2 is YYEEEE. With 3 bases clipped from V and 4 bases from J, the junction kept 4 bases outside the gene matches.